Sequencing of this TCR beta chain was carried out in a study of control samples from healthy donors and cancer patients (dated by TCRdb to about 2020). The protocol used for the library was the immunoSEQ multiplex PCR assay. TCRdb took this table from immuneACCESS and kept in-frame rearrangements with V and J called. Such tables lack part of the clones; where checked against another copy, unresolved V genes explain under half of the gap, and the rest is unexplained. The table held for this sample gives about 200,000 clones. 2% to 2.5% of the sample goes to the ten largest clones. Details on this clone: The antigen this receptor binds is unknown.

From the cysteine up to the phenylalanine, the CDR3 has a length of 11 residues. The only DNA kept is the CDR3, 33 bases in frame from the first base. Per the germline V gene (reference sequence), SEHNR is the CDR1 and FQNEAQ is the CDR2. Trimming costs V 10 bases and J 4 bases, and their ends lie 10 bases apart. The sample consisted of blood. The sequence was collected from a woman aged 30 to 39 in good health. The V gene is TRBV7-9 and the J gene is TRBJ1-2; the D gene is unclear. Read as DNA, the sequence is TGTGCCACCGAGTGGGGCTATGGCTACACCTTC. This gives the protein CATEWGYGYTF.